The next 3 T cell receptor beta chains were all read from a single sample in a study of OX40 agonist ivuxolimab in advanced cancers. This table comes from immunoSEQ multiplex PCR, and its TCRdb copy is limited to in-frame clones, with some not included. The data hold some 85,000 clones, with roughly nine tenths observed a single time. The material was CD4+ or CD8+ T cells sorted from blood, obtained in a trial of the OX40 agonist ivuxolimab. Every receptor here comes from an adult with an advanced solid tumor such as melanoma, head and neck, liver or kidney cancer.

This chain links TRBV5-1 with TRBJ2-3; the D gene could be TRBD1 or TRBD2 (5 bases each). Between the trimmed V and J ends, which lost 4 bases and 2 bases, there was a span of 11 bases. The germline V gene encodes CDR1 SGHRS and CDR2 YFSETQ. This CDR3 has 14 residues. In DNA form, the CDR3 reads TGCGCCAGCAGCCCGGGGCAGAACACAGATACGCAGTATTTT. The encoded protein is CASSPGQNTDTQYF.

The CDR3 region has the DNA TGTGCCATCAGCTCAACAGGGAGGGATAACTACGAGCAGTACTTC. Protein sequence: CAISSTGRDNYEQYF. The chain is built from TRBV10-3 and TRBJ2-7, with D perhaps matching TRBD2 (7 bases). V was cut by 6 bases and J by 3 bases, with 18 bases left in between. The CDR3 is 15 residues long. Per the germline V gene, CDR1 is ENHRY and CDR2 is SYGVKD.

This chain joins TRBV6-5 and TRBJ2-5; TRBD1 aligns across 7 bases. Trimming at V came to 6 bases and at J to 0 bases, leaving 7 bases not matched to a gene. Germline assignment: CDR1 MNHEY and CDR2 SVGAGI. This CDR3 region has 15 residues. CDR3 amino acids: CASRVDRIDQETQYF. In nucleotides, the CDR3 is TGTGCCAGCAGGGTGGACAGGATAGACCAAGAGACCCAGTACTTC.